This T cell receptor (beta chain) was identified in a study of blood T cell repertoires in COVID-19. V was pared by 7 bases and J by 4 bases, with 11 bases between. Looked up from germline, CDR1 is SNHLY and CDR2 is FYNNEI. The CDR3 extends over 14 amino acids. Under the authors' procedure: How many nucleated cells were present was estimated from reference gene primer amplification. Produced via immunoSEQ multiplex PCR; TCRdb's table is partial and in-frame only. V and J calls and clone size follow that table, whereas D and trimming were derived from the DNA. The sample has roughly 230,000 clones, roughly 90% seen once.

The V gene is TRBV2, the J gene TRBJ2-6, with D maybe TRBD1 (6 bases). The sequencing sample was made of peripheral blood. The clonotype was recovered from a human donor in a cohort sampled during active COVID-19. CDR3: CASTQGSGANVLTF. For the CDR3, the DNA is TGTGCCAGCACCCAGGGGTCCGGGGCCAACGTCCTGACTTTC.